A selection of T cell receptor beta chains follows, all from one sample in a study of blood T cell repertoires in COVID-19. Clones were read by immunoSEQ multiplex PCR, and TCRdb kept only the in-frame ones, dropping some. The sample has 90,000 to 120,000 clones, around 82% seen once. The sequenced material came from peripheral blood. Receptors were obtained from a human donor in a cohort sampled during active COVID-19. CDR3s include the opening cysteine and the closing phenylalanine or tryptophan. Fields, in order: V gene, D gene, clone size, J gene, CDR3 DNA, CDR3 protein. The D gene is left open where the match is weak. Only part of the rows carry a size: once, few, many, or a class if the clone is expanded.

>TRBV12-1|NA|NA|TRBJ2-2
TGTGCCAGCAGCCCGTGGGAAGGACTAGCGGGAGATAACACCGGGGAGCTGTTTTTT
CASSPWEGLAGDNTGELFF
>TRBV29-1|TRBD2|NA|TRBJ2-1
TGCAGCGTTTCCCCCCCTAGCGGTAATGAGCAGTTCTTC
CSVSPPSGNEQFF
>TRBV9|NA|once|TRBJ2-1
TGTGCCAGCAGCGTCGGGAGTCAGTCCTACAATGAGCAGTTCTTC
CASSVGSQSYNEQFF
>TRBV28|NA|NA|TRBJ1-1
TGTGCCAGCAGCTCGGGACAACTTAAAGCTTTCTTT
CASSSGQLKAFF
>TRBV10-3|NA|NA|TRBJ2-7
TGTGCCATCAGTGAGCCAAAAGAGGGACATAACTACGAGCAGTACTTC
CAISEPKEGHNYEQYF
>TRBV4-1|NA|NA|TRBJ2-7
TGCGCCAGCAGCCAAGATCGGGGTGGCTACGAGCAGTACTTC
CASSQDRGGYEQYF
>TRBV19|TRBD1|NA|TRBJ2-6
TGTGCCAGTAGCCCACAGGGGGCGACTGGGGCCAACGTCCTGACTTTC
CASSPQGATGANVLTF
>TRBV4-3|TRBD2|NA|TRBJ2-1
TGCGCCAGCAGCCAAGATTCAGCGGGAGTTGGACAAGCTGAGCAGTTCTTC
CASSQDSAGVGQAEQFF
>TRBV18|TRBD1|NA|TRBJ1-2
TGTGCCAGCTCAAATCGGGACAGAAGCTATGGCTACACCTTC
CASSNRDRSYGYTF
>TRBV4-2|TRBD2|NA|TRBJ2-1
TGTGCCAGCAGCCAAGATGCCGCGGGAGGGCCCTCGGTTGAGCAGTTCTTC
CASSQDAAGGPSVEQFF
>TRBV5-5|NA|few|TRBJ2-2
TGTGCCAGCAGCTTGGAGCTTACCGGGGAGCTGTTTTTT
CASSLELTGELFF
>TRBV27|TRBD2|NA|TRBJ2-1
TGTGCCAGCAGTGTCACTAGCGGGAGGGCCAATGAGCAGTTCTTC
CASSVTSGRANEQFF
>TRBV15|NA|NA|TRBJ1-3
TGTGCCACCAGCAGAGATTTAGTGCGCAACTCTGGAAACACCATATATTTT
CATSRDLVRNSGNTIYF
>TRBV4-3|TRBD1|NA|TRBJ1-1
TGCGCCAGCAGCCAAAGTCGACCAGGACAGGGGGGCACGGTTGAAGCTTTCTTT
CASSQSRPGQGGTVEAFF
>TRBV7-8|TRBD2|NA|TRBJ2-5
TGTGCCAGCAGCCTACGGGAGGGCCAGGAGACCCAGTACTTC
CASSLREGQETQYF
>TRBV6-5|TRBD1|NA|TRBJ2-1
TGTGCCAGCAGCAATCCGGGACAGCAGCGAAAGTTCTTC
CASSNPGQQRKFF
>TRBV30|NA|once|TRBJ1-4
TGTGCCTGGATCGGGGGGAAGGCAACTAATGAAAAACTGTTTTTT
CAWIGGKATNEKLFF
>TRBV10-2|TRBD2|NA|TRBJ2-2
TGCGCCAGCAGTGAGGGACTAGCGGCCGGGGAGCTGTTTTTT
CASSEGLAAGELFF
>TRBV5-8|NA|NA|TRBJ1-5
TGTGCCAGCAGCTTGGACCCAGGGGGCAATCAGCCCCAGCATTTT
CASSLDPGGNQPQHF
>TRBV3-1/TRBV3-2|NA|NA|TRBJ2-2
TGTGCCAGCAGCCAAGATTTGTTAGGGGGACGATCCAGCACCGGGGAGCTGTTTTTT
CASSQDLLGGRSSTGELFF
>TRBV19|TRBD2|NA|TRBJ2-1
TGTGCCAGCGGGACTAGCGGGAGTGTTCAGTTCTTC
CASGTSGSVQFF
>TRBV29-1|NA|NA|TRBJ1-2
TGCAGCGTTATAGCTAACTATGGCTACACCTTC
CSVIANYGYTF
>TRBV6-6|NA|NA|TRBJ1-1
TGTGCCAGCAGGGGACAAGGGGGAAAGAACACTGAAGCTTTCTTT
CASRGQGGKNTEAFF
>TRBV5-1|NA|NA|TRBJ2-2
TGCGCCAGCAGCATGGTCCGGGATGACACCGGGGAGCTGTTTTTT
CASSMVRDDTGELFF
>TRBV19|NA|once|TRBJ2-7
TGTGCCAGTAGTATAGGGGGCGGCTCCTACGAGCAGTACTTC
CASSIGGGSYEQYF
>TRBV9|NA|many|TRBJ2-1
TGTGCCAGCAGCGTCCGAGGATTCAGCTCCTACAATGAGCAGTTCTTC
CASSVRGFSSYNEQFF
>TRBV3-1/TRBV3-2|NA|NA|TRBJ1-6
TGTGCCAGCAGACTCGGTGGGGGGTCACCCCTCCACTTT
CASRLGGGSPLHF
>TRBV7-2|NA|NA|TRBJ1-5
TGTGCCAGCAGCTTAACCAGGGATCAGCCCCAGCATTTT
CASSLTRDQPQHF
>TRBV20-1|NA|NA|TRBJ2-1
TGCAGTGCTAGTACCCAGGGCCCCTTATCCTACAATGAGCAGTTCTTC
CSASTQGPLSYNEQFF
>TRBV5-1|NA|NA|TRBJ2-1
TGCGCCAGCAGCTTGAACGGCGGACTGAACAATGAGCAGTTCTTC
CASSLNGGLNNEQFF
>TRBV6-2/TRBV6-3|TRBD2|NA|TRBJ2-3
TGTGCCAGCAGTGTCTCGACTAGCGGGACTAGCACAGATACGCAGTATTTT
CASSVSTSGTSTDTQYF
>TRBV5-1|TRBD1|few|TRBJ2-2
TGCGCCAGCACCTTGGGACAGGGGGCCGACACCGGGGAGCTGTTTTTT
CASTLGQGADTGELFF
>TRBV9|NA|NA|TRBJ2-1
TGTGCCAGCAGCGTAGCTCCTTCTAGCGTCAGTGAGCAGTTCTTC
CASSVAPSSVSEQFF
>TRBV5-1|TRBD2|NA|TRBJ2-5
TGCGCCAGCAGCCGTGAGGGACTGGTAGCGGGAGGGTACCAAGAGACCCAGTACTTC
CASSREGLVAGGYQETQYF
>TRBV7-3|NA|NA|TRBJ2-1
TGTGCCAGCAGCTTAGCCGGCTCCTACAATGAGCAGTTCTTC
CASSLAGSYNEQFF
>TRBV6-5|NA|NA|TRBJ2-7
TGTGCCAGCAGTTATTCTAGGAGTCGCGAGCAGTACTTC
CASSYSRSREQYF
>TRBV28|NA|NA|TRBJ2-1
TGTGCCACGCGGTTACAGGTCAATGAGCAGTTCTTC
CATRLQVNEQFF
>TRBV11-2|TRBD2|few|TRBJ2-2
TGTGCCAGCAGACCAACTAGCGGGAGGGTGAACACCGGGGAGCTGTTTTTT
CASRPTSGRVNTGELFF
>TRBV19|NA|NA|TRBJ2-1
TGTGCCAGTAGCAGGCACACCTACAATGAGCAGTTCTTC
CASSRHTYNEQFF
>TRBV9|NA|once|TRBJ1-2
TGTGCCAGCAGCTCCAGGGTGAAAAACTATGGCTACACCTTC
CASSSRVKNYGYTF
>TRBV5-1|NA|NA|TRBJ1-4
TGCGCCAGCAGCTTGGACAGGGCGGGTAATGAAAAACTGTTTTTT
CASSLDRAGNEKLFF
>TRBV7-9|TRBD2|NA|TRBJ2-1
TGTGCCAGCAGCTCTGGACTAGTCAATGAGCAGTTCTTC
CASSSGLVNEQFF
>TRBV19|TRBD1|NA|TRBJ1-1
TGTGCCAGTAGTTTTGGGGACAGGGGGAACACTGAAGCTTTCTTT
CASSFGDRGNTEAFF
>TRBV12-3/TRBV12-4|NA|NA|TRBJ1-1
TGTGCCAGCAGCACACAGGAGGGCACTGAAGCTTTCTTT
CASSTQEGTEAFF
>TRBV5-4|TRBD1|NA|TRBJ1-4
TGTGCCAGCAGCGGAACAGGGGAAAGGGAAAAACTGTTTTTT
CASSGTGEREKLFF
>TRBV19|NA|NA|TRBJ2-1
TGTGCCAGTAGTGCTATAGGGGTAGAGCACAATGAGCAGTTCTTC
CASSAIGVEHNEQFF
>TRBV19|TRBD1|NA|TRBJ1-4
TGTGCCAGTAGTGCATCGACAGGGATTAATGAAAAACTGTTTTTT
CASSASTGINEKLFF
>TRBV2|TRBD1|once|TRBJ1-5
TGTGCCAGCAGTGAATCGGACAGGGGCCAGCCCCAGCATTTT
CASSESDRGQPQHF
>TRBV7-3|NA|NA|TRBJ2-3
TGTGCCAGCAGCTTAGAGAGGACGCAGTATTTT
CASSLERTQYF
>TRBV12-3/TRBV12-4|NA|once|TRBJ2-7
TGTGCCAGCAGTTTTGGGATACTAGACGAGCAGTACTTC
CASSFGILDEQYF
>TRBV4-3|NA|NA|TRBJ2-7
TGCGCCAGCAGCCATGACAGGCTAAGCTCCTACGAGCAGTACTTC
CASSHDRLSSYEQYF
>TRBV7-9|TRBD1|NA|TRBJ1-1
TGTGCCAGCAGCTTAGGGACAGGGGCGAACACTGAAGCTTTCTTT
CASSLGTGANTEAFF
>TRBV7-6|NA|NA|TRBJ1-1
TGTGCCAGCAGCTTAGGACACCCGAACACTGAAGCTTTCTTT
CASSLGHPNTEAFF